The rows below give T cell receptor beta chains drawn from one sample of a study of human T cells and chemical hapten exposure. TCRdb itself ran the RACE reads through MiXCR, one entry per CDR3 protein. The profile shows around 130,000 distinct CDR3 sequences, 12% of them singletons. The starting material was whole blood, obtained in connection with sensitization to the hapten diphenylcyclopropenone (DPC). The receptor set was obtained from a woman in her 50s with alopecia areata. Some clones in this sample may be carry-over from other donors' samples. The CDR3 runs from the conserved cysteine through the conserved F or W. Fields, in order: D gene, J gene, clone size, V gene, CDR3 protein, CDR3 DNA. The D gene is left open where the match is weak. Clone size appears in some rows only: once, few, many, or a class for an expanded clone.

>-|TRBJ2-1|-|TRBV12-3/TRBV12-4
CASSPSGGADSYNEQFF
TGTGCCAGCAGTCCTTCTGGGGGGGCTGACTCCTACAATGAGCAGTTCTTC
>-|TRBJ2-7|many|TRBV20-1
CSANQVAGRTYEQYF
TGCAGTGCTAACCAAGTGGCGGGACGGACCTACGAGCAGTACTTC
>-|TRBJ2-3|-|TRBV7-9
CASTDATDTDTQYF
TGTGCCAGCACCGACGCGACCGACACAGATACGCAGTATTTT
>TRBD1|TRBJ1-2|-|TRBV9
CASSGGQGVVRGYTF
TGTGCCAGCAGCGGTGGACAGGGTGTTGTTCGGGGCTACACCTTC
>TRBD1|TRBJ2-5|many|TRBV7-3
CASSLSPGQGQETQYF
TGTGCCAGCAGCTTAAGCCCGGGACAGGGCCAAGAGACCCAGTACTTC
>-|TRBJ2-2|-|TRBV14
CASSQAVGATGELFF
TGTGCCAGCAGCCAAGCGGTCGGGGCGACCGGGGAGCTGTTTTTT
>-|TRBJ2-1|few|TRBV20-1
CSARDPGEASSYNEQFF
TGCAGTGCTAGAGATCCGGGGGAGGCCAGCTCCTACAATGAGCAGTTCTTC
>TRBD2|TRBJ2-7|many|TRBV4-2
CASSQDPGGVSYEQYF
TGTGCCAGCAGCCAAGACCCGGGAGGGGTCTCCTACGAGCAGTACTTC
>TRBD2|TRBJ2-1|many|TRBV18
CASSPRTSGKHNEQFF
TGTGCCAGCTCACCACGGACTAGCGGGAAGCATAATGAGCAGTTCTTC
>-|TRBJ1-1|few|TRBV29-1
CSVEGGAGLTEAFF
TGCAGCGTTGAGGGAGGGGCAGGATTGACTGAAGCTTTCTTT
>TRBD2|TRBJ2-7|many|TRBV19
CASSPGGSPYEQYF
TGTGCCAGTAGTCCCGGCGGGAGTCCCTACGAGCAGTACTTC
>-|TRBJ2-6|many|TRBV6-4
CASSNSFGANVLTF
TGTGCCAGCAGTAATAGCTTTGGGGCCAACGTCCTGACTTTC
>-|TRBJ2-7|few|TRBV7-2
CASSLSRREQYF
TGTGCCAGCAGCTTATCCAGGAGGGAGCAGTACTTC
>TRBD1|TRBJ1-5|-|TRBV4-1
CASSQLTGVKGNQPQHF
TGCGCCAGCAGCCAATTGACAGGGGTGAAGGGCAATCAGCCCCAGCATTTT
>-|TRBJ2-7|-|TRBV7-2
CASSLALDEQYF
TGTGCCAGCAGCTTAGCGCTCGACGAGCAGTACTTC
>-|TRBJ2-7|few|TRBV27
CASSWGGREQYF
TGTGCCAGCAGTTGGGGGGGCCGCGAGCAGTACTTC
>-|TRBJ1-3|-|TRBV7-9
CASSTPGGPGNTIYF
TGTGCCAGCAGCACCCCCGGAGGGCCTGGAAACACCATATATTTT
>-|TRBJ2-1|many|TRBV15
CATTTGSVHEQFF
TGTGCCACCACTACCGGGAGCGTCCATGAGCAGTTCTTC
>-|TRBJ2-3|-|TRBV5-4
CASSLEQRSTDTQYF
TGTGCCAGCAGCTTGGAACAGCGAAGCACAGATACGCAGTATTTT
>-|TRBJ2-6|few|TRBV7-2
CASSHGVSGANVLTF
TGTGCCAGCAGCCATGGGGTTTCTGGGGCCAACGTCCTGACTTTC
>TRBD1|TRBJ2-3|many|TRBV5-1
CASSLTGQGASDTQYF
TGCGCCAGCAGCTTGACCGGACAGGGGGCATCAGATACGCAGTATTTT
>-|TRBJ1-1|few|TRBV25-1
CASSETPGGAFF
TGTGCCAGCAGTGAGACCCCGGGCGGGGCTTTCTTT
>-|TRBJ1-5|few|TRBV12-3/TRBV12-4
CASSSQLTGRTGQPQHF
TGTGCCAGCAGTTCCCAATTAACGGGCCGAACGGGGCAGCCCCAGCATTTT
>-|TRBJ1-1|few|TRBV20-1
CSAPLNTEAFF
TGCAGTGCCCCGTTGAACACTGAAGCTTTCTTT
>-|TRBJ2-6|-|TRBV5-4
CASKPGDPSGANVLTF
TGTGCCAGTAAGCCGGGGGACCCCTCTGGGGCCAACGTCCTGACTTTC
>TRBD2|TRBJ2-3|-|TRBV7-3
CASSLTGLAADTQYF
TGTGCCAGCAGCTTAACCGGACTAGCGGCAGATACGCAGTATTTT
>-|TRBJ1-3|many|TRBV30
CAWSTGNTIYF
TGTGCCTGGAGCACCGGAAACACCATATATTTT
>-|TRBJ2-1|many|TRBV12-3/TRBV12-4
CASSLISVGYNEQFF
TGTGCCAGCAGTTTAATTAGCGTTGGGTACAATGAGCAGTTCTTC
>TRBD2|TRBJ2-2|few|TRBV7-3
CASSLRREGPELFF
TGTGCCAGCAGCCTCCGGCGGGAGGGCCCGGAGCTGTTTTTT
>-|TRBJ2-6|-|TRBV9
CASSVSDRQSAGANVLTF
TGTGCCAGCAGCGTATCTGACAGGCAGTCGGCTGGGGCCAACGTCCTGACTTTC
>TRBD1|TRBJ2-1|-|TRBV12-3/TRBV12-4
CASRPTGTGTYNEQFF
TGTGCCAGCAGACCCACCGGGACAGGGACCTACAATGAGCAGTTCTTC
>-|TRBJ1-2|many|TRBV29-1
CSVEDGIKDGYTF
TGCAGCGTTGAAGACGGGATTAAGGATGGCTACACCTTC
>-|TRBJ2-5|-|TRBV9
CASSGPEYQETQYF
TGTGCCAGCAGCGGACCGGAGTACCAAGAGACCCAGTACTTC
>TRBD1|TRBJ2-1|-|TRBV12-3/TRBV12-4
CASNPQGLYEQFF
TGTGCCAGCAACCCACAGGGGTTGTATGAGCAGTTCTTC
>-|TRBJ1-1|-|TRBV18
CASSDLRDTEAFF
TGTGCCAGCTCTGACTTAAGGGACACTGAAGCTTTCTTT
>TRBD2|TRBJ2-3|-|TRBV7-9
CASSLVAGSTDTQYF
TGTGCCAGCAGCTTAGTAGCGGGGAGCACAGATACGCAGTATTTT
>-|TRBJ1-5|few|TRBV6-5
CASSRGRGNSNQPQHF
TGTGCCAGCAGCCGCGGACGAGGGAACAGCAATCAGCCCCAGCATTTT
>-|TRBJ2-3|-|TRBV6-6
CASSYPGDTQYF
TGTGCCAGCAGCTATCCGGGGGATACGCAGTATTTT
>TRBD1|TRBJ1-3|-|TRBV6-1
CASSHGTGTILGNTIYF
TGTGCCAGCAGCCACGGGACAGGGACGATTCTCGGAAACACCATATATTTT
>TRBD1|TRBJ1-1|-|TRBV20-1
CSASGGGTEAFF
TGCAGTGCTTCAGGGGGCGGGACTGAAGCTTTCTTT
>TRBD1|TRBJ1-4|few|TRBV19
CASTISGGVNEKLFF
TGTGCCAGTACCATCTCAGGGGGAGTAAATGAAAAACTGTTTTTT
>-|TRBJ2-7|few|TRBV7-9
CASSLRAGEQYF
TGTGCCAGCAGCTTAAGGGCAGGTGAGCAGTACTTC
>TRBD2|TRBJ2-7|-|TRBV7-2
CASSHGTSSYEQYF
TGTGCCAGCAGTCATGGGACTAGTTCCTACGAGCAGTACTTC
>-|TRBJ2-7|few|TRBV2
CASSPTAFYEQYF
TGTGCCAGCAGTCCGACAGCCTTCTACGAGCAGTACTTC
>-|TRBJ1-1|few|TRBV29-1
CSATLGLMNTEAFF
TGCAGCGCAACGCTCGGGCTCATGAACACTGAAGCTTTCTTT
>-|TRBJ2-1|many|TRBV18
CASSRSTATRGNEQFF
TGTGCCAGCTCACGTTCTACTGCGACTAGGGGCAATGAGCAGTTCTTC
>TRBD1|TRBJ1-1|-|TRBV25-1
CASTRQGRTEAFF
TGTGCCAGCACTAGACAGGGAAGGACTGAAGCTTTCTTT
>TRBD2|TRBJ2-2|-|TRBV7-3
CASSLSPRRSGGNTGELFF
TGTGCCAGCAGCTTAAGCCCGCGGAGGAGCGGGGGGAACACCGGGGAGCTGTTTTTT
>TRBD2|TRBJ2-7|many|TRBV29-1
CSVPTSGASYEQYF
TGCAGCGTTCCGACTAGCGGGGCGTCCTACGAGCAGTACTTC
>-|TRBJ2-4|-|TRBV12-3/TRBV12-4
CASRGWDIQYF
TGTGCCAGTAGAGGTTGGGACATTCAGTACTTC
>-|TRBJ1-5|few|TRBV5-5
CASSPRGNQPQHF
TGTGCCAGCAGCCCTAGAGGAAATCAGCCCCAGCATTTT